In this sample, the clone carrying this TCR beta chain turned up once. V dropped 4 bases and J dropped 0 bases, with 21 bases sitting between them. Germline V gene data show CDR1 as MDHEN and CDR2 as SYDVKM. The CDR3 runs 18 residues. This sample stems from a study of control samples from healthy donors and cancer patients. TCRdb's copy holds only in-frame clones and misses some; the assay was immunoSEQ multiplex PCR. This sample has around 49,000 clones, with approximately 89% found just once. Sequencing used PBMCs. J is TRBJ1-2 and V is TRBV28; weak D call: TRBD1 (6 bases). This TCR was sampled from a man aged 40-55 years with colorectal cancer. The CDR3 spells CASSSRGGLDFPNYGYTF. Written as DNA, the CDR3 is TGTGCCAGCAGTTCCCGGGGGGGCCTAGATTTCCCTAACTATGGCTACACCTTC.